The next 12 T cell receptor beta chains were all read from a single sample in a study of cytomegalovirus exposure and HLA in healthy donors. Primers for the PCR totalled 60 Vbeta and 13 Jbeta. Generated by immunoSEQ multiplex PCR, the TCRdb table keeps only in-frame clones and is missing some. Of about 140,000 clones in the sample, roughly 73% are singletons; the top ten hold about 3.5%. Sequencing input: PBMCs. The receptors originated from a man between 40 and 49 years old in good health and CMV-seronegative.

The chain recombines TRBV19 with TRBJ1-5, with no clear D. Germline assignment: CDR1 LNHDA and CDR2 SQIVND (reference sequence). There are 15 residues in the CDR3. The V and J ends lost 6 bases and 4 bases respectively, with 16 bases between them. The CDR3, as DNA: TGTGCCAGTAGCCCCGAGGAACGGATTAATCAGCCCCAGCATTTT. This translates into CASSPEERINQPQHF.

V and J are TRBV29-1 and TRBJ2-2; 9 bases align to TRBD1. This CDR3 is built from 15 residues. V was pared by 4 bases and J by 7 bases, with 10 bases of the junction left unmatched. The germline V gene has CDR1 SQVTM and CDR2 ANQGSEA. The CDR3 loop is CSVVVGQGSIGELFF. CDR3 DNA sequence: TGCAGCGTTGTCGTAGGACAGGGGAGTATCGGGGAGCTGTTTTTT.

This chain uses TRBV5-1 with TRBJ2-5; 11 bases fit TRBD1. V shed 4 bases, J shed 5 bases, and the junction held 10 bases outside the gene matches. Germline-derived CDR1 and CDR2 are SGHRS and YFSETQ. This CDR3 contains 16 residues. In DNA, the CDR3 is TGCGCCAGCAGCACGGAGGGACAGGGGGTTTGGGAGACCCAGTACTTC. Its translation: CASSTEGQGVWETQYF.

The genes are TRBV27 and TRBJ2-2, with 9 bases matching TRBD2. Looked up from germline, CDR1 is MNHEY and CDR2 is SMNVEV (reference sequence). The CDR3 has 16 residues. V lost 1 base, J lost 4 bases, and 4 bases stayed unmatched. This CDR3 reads CASSLYLAGRTGELFF. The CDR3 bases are TGTGCCAGCAGTTTATATCTAGCGGGGCGCACCGGGGAGCTGTTTTTT.

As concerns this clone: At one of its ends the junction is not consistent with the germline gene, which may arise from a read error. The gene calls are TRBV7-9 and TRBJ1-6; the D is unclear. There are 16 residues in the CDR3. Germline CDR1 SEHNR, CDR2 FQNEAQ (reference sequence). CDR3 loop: CSSSSTGSSYNSPLHF. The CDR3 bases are TGTTCCAGCAGCAGTACTGGGAGCTCCTATAATTCACCCCTCCACTTT.

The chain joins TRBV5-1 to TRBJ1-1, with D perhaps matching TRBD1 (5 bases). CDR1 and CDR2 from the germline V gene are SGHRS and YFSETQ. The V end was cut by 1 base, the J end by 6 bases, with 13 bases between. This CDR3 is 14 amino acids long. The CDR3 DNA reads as TGCGCCAGCAGCTTGATTCAGGGAGGGGCTGAAGCTTTCTTT. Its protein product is CASSLIQGGAEAFF.

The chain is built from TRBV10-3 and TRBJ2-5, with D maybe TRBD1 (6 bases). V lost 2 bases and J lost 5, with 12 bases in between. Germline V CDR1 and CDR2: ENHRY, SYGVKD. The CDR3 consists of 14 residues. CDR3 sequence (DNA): TGTGCCATCAGTGAGCGCAGGGGTCCGGAGACCCAGTACTTC. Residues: CAISERRGPETQYF.

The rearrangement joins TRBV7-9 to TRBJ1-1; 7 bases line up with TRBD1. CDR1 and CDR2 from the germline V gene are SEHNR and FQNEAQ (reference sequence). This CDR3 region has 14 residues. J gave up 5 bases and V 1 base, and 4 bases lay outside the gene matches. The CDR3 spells CASSLDRGWTEAFF. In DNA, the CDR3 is TGTGCCAGCAGCTTAGACAGGGGCTGGACTGAAGCTTTCTTT.

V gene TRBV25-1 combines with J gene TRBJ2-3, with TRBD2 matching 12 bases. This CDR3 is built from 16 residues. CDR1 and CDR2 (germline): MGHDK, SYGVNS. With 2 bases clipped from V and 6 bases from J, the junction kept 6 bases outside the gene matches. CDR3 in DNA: TGTGCCAGCAGTGAAATGCTAGCGGGGGGGAGGGATACGCAGTATTTT. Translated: CASSEMLAGGRDTQYF.

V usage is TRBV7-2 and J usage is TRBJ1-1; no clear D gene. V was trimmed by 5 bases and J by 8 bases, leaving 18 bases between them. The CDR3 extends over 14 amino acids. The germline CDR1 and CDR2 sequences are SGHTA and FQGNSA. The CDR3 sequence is CASSLKTLLREAFF. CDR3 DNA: TGTGCCAGCAGCCTAAAGACACTGCTCAGGGAAGCTTTCTTT.

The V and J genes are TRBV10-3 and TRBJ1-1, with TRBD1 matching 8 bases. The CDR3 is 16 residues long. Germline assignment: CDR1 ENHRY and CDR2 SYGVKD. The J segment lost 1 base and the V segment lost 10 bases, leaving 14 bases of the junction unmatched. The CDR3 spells CATAKGQDSRNTEAFF. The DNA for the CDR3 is TGTGCCACCGCCAAGGGACAGGATTCGAGGAACACTGAAGCTTTCTTT.

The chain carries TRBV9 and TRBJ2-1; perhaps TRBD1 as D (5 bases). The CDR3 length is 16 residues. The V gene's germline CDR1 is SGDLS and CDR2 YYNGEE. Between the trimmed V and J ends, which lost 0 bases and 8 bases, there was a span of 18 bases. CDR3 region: CASSVEARQGSDEQFF. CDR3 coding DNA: TGTGCCAGCAGCGTAGAGGCCCGGCAGGGTTCGGATGAGCAGTTCTTC.